This record covers a single T cell receptor beta chain. This sample stems from a study of blood T cell repertoires in COVID-19. Original processing methods: Reference gene primer amplification in the assay estimated nucleated cell counts. Sequenced by immunoSEQ multiplex PCR; TCRdb stores in-frame clones only, minus some. V, J and clone size derive from that table, while D and trimming were established from the DNA sequence. The repertoire consists of 150,000 to 200,000 clones, with roughly four fifths occurring once and the leading ten covering roughly a tenth. Germline lookup yields CDR1 LNHDA and CDR2 SQIVND (reference sequence). This CDR3 has 12 amino acids. V lost 4 bases to trimming and J lost 8 bases, with 8 bases between them.

This TCR came from a human donor in a cohort sampled during active COVID-19. V gene TRBV19 combines with J gene TRBJ1-4; D unresolved. The specimen was peripheral blood. CDR3 residues: CASSTPEEKLFF. The CDR3 region has the DNA TGTGCCAGTAGTACCCCCGAGGAAAAACTGTTTTTT.